At least ten counts were recorded for the clone carrying this T cell receptor (beta chain). The germline V gene encodes CDR1 SGHAT and CDR2 FQNNGV. V lost 2 bases to trimming and J lost 5 bases; unmatched junction nucleotides: 6. This CDR3 contains 16 residues. Duration under 3 months, a NOSPECS grade of at least 4, and a Clinical Activity Score of at least 3 characterized the ophthalmopathy patients. This sample is drawn from a study of T cells in Graves' hyperthyroidism and ophthalmopathy. Amplified TCR beta CDR3 regions came from RNA transcripts. An initial round of RT-PCR targeting the TCR CDR3 relied on the HTBI primer set. In TCRdb, the multiplex PCR reads were re-called with MiXCR into one record per CDR3 protein. The sample includes fewer than 450,000 distinct CDR3 sequences, about 14% seen only once; the top ten take 28%.

The clonotype originates from a man in his forties or fifties with Graves' ophthalmopathy. The chain employs TRBV11-2 and TRBJ1-1; 12 bases map to TRBD1. The source material was blood. The DNA of the CDR3 is TGTGCCAGCAGCTTAACGGGGACAGGGGGCTGGACTGAAGCTTTCTTT. It specifies CASSLTGTGGWTEAFF. The full variable domain, with the rest looked up from reference TRBV11-2 and TRBJ1-1, is EAGVAQSPRYKIIEKRQSVAFWCNPISGHATLYWYQQILGQGPKLLIQFQNNGVVDDSQLPKDRFSAERLKGVDSTLKIQPAKLEDSAVYLCASSLTGTGGWTEAFFGQGTRLTVV.